One and the same sample provided the 30 T cell receptor beta chains below, sequenced in a study of cytomegalovirus exposure and HLA in healthy donors. Both 60 Vbeta primers and 13 Jbeta primers went into the PCR. TCRdb's copy holds only in-frame clones and misses some; the assay was immunoSEQ multiplex PCR. Recorded here are 140,000 to 150,000 clones; the top ten clones represent around 1.5%. Sequenced sample: PBMCs. These receptors came from a woman in her 50s in good health and CMV-seronegative.

V is TRBV5-1 and J is TRBJ1-6; D is uncertain. V lost 0 bases and J 5 bases, leaving 6 bases between the germline ends. This CDR3 region has 14 residues. CDR1 is SGHRS and CDR2 is YFSETQ in the germline V gene. Here the CDR3 reads CASSLDGDNSPLHF. CDR3 coding DNA: TGCGCCAGCAGCTTGGACGGGGATAATTCACCCCTCCACTTT.

The V call is TRBV19, the J call TRBJ1-2; the D is unclear. V was cut by 1 base and J by 5 bases, with 5 bases left in between. Looked up from germline, CDR1 is LNHDA and CDR2 is SQIVND (reference sequence). This CDR3 spans 12 amino acids. The CDR3 is CASSIVQYGYTF. The CDR3 bases are TGTGCCAGTAGTATAGTCCAGTATGGCTACACCTTC. The entire variable domain, with the rest obtained from reference TRBV19 and TRBJ1-2, is as follows: DGGITQSPKYLFRKEGQNVTLSCEQNLNHDAMYWYRQDPGQGLRLIYYSQIVNDFQKGDIAEGYSVSREKKESFPLTVTSAQKNPTAFYLCASSIVQYGYTFGSGTRLTVV.

The rearrangement links TRBV9 to TRBJ1-4, with D perhaps matching TRBD1 (5 bases). V was trimmed by 2 bases and J by 5 bases, leaving 13 bases between them. The CDR3 totals 15 residues. Germline CDR1 is SGDLS and CDR2 is YYNGEE. The CDR3 protein is CASSVLGALNEKLFF. The CDR3 region has the DNA TGTGCCAGCAGCGTCTTAGGGGCCTTGAATGAAAAACTGTTTTTT.

The rearrangement joins TRBV7-2 to TRBJ2-5; 12 bases agree with TRBD2. Germline V gene sequence: CDR1 SGHTA, CDR2 FQGNSA. V was clipped by 4 bases and J by 4 bases; unmatched bases: 7. The CDR3 contains 16 residues. In nucleotides, the CDR3 is TGTGCCAGCAGCTCTCTGACTAGCGGGAGTGGAGAGACCCAGTACTTC. As protein: CASSSLTSGSGETQYF.

This rearrangement joins TRBV5-6 to TRBJ1-2; a weak D match, TRBD1 (5 bases). V gave up 6 bases and J gave up 1 base, with 16 bases separating them. The length of the CDR3 is 15 residues. Germline CDR1 is SGHDT and CDR2 is YYEEEE. CDR3 sequence reads: CASTRRAQDNYGYTF. As DNA, the CDR3 is TGTGCCAGCACTCGCAGGGCCCAGGATAACTATGGCTACACCTTC.

The chain recombines TRBV6-5 with TRBJ1-1, with 7 bases lining up with TRBD1. The CDR3 contains 15 residues. V trimming: 3 bases; J trimming: 5 bases; junction bases outside the gene matches: 9. The germline gives CDR1 MNHEY, CDR2 SVGAGI. The CDR3 is CASSYEKGAHTEAFF. The CDR3 nucleotides read TGTGCCAGCAGTTATGAAAAGGGGGCGCATACTGAAGCTTTCTTT.

This chain links TRBV28 with TRBJ2-1; the match to TRBD1 covers 9 bases. From germline, CDR1 is MDHEN and CDR2 SYDVKM. CDR3 length equals 19 residues. The V and J ends lost 3 bases and 0 bases, in that order; junction bases with no gene match: 12. The CDR3 DNA is TGTGCCAGCAGTTTCCCCCAGATTAAGACAGGGGGCTCCTACAATGAGCAGTTCTTC. It specifies CASSFPQIKTGGSYNEQFF.

The chain is built from TRBV29-1 and TRBJ1-1, with TRBD1 matching over 9 bases. The CDR3 has 13 residues. Germline-derived CDR1 and CDR2 are SQVTM and ANQGSEA. Germline trimming cut 7 bases from V and 5 bases from J; bases unmatched to any gene: 8. As DNA, the CDR3 is TGCAGCGGTCTACAGGGGGCTGGGACTGAAGCTTTCTTT. Residues: CSGLQGAGTEAFF.

The J gene is TRBJ2-7, the V gene TRBV6-5; D is uncertain. The CDR3 covers 13 residues. The germline V gene encodes CDR1 MNHEY and CDR2 SVGAGI. V was cut by 4 bases and J by 3 bases, with 10 bases left in between. The CDR3 protein is CASSSPLSYEQYF. The CDR3 DNA sequence: TGTGCCAGCAGTTCGCCGCTAAGCTACGAGCAGTACTTC.

The chain uses TRBV5-1 and TRBJ2-7; 8 bases are shared with TRBD1. Germline V gene data show CDR1 as SGHRS and CDR2 as YFSETQ. V shed 1 base, J shed 7 bases, and the junction held 10 bases outside the gene matches. The CDR3 has 15 amino acids. The CDR3 sequence is CASSLRQGAPGEQYF. CDR3 in DNA: TGCGCCAGCAGCTTGCGTCAGGGGGCGCCGGGGGAGCAGTACTTC.

V gene TRBV4-3 combines with J gene TRBJ2-1, with 10 bases lining up with TRBD1. Germline trimming cut 2 bases from V and 0 bases from J; bases unmatched to any gene: 1. The CDR3 is 16 amino acids. Germline CDR1 is LGHNA and CDR2 is YSLEER. The CDR3 is CASSQRTGGSYNEQFF. Written as DNA, the CDR3 is TGCGCCAGCAGCCAACGGACAGGGGGCTCCTACAATGAGCAGTTCTTC.

This chain uses TRBV7-9 with TRBJ1-6; 7 bases are a match to TRBD1. The CDR3 runs to 15 residues. J was trimmed by 9 bases and V by 5 bases; bases with no gene match: 10. In germline, CDR1 is SEHNR, CDR2 FQNEAQ (reference sequence). CDR3 protein: CASSPTGARGSPLHF. Written as DNA, the CDR3 is TGTGCCAGCAGCCCCACAGGGGCCAGGGGTTCACCCCTCCACTTT.

This chain connects TRBV6-5 to TRBJ1-1, with D hard to call. Trimming took 7 bases from V and 7 from J, leaving 10 bases between them. CDR3 length equals 11 residues. The germline V gene has CDR1 MNHEY and CDR2 SVGAGI. The CDR3 sequence: CASTDSSEAFF. CDR3 DNA: TGTGCCAGCACAGATAGCAGTGAAGCTTTCTTT.

The chain uses TRBV4-3 and TRBJ2-1; D unclear. V was cut by 0 bases and J by 5 bases, with 20 bases left in between. This CDR3 contains 18 residues. From germline, CDR1 is LGHNA and CDR2 YSLEER. The CDR3 coding sequence is TGCGCCAGCAGCCAAGACATAGGATCTGGGCCCTGGGACAATGAGCAGTTCTTC. Amino acids: CASSQDIGSGPWDNEQFF.

The rearrangement uses TRBV5-1 and TRBJ2-1; 11 positions agree with TRBD1. Germline CDR1 reads SGHRS; CDR2 reads YFSETQ. The CDR3 extends over 14 amino acids. J was trimmed by 8 bases and V by 3 bases; bases with no gene match: 4. CDR3 sequence (DNA): TGCGCCAGCAGCTGGGGACAGGGGGTCGATGAGCAGTTCTTC. This codes for CASSWGQGVDEQFF.

This chain connects TRBV19 to TRBJ1-4; D may be TRBD1 (6 bases). The CDR3 extends over 13 amino acids. Trimming took 4 bases from V and 8 from J, leaving 11 bases between them. CDR1 is LNHDA and CDR2 is SQIVND in the germline V gene (reference sequence). The CDR3 DNA sequence: TGTGCCAGTAGTACAGCCGGGACAGAAAAACTGTTTTTT. Protein: CASSTAGTEKLFF.

The rearrangement joins TRBV6-5 to TRBJ2-3, with TRBD1 as a possible D gene (5 bases). From germline, CDR1 is MNHEY and CDR2 SVGAGI. V lost 0 bases to trimming and J lost 3 bases, with 13 bases between them. The CDR3 length is 16 residues. This chain's CDR3 is CASSYSFPGSTDTQYF. The CDR3 region has the DNA TGTGCCAGCAGTTACTCGTTTCCAGGGTCGACAGATACGCAGTATTTT.

The J gene is TRBJ1-5, the V gene TRBV7-8, with 7 bases fitting TRBD1. Germline V gene data show CDR1 as SGHVS and CDR2 as FQNEAQ. With 2 bases clipped from V and 4 bases from J, the junction kept 8 bases outside the gene matches. The CDR3 loop spans 16 amino acids. The CDR3 is CASSLYLDRPNQPQHF. In nucleotides, the CDR3 is TGTGCCAGCAGCTTATACCTGGACAGGCCGAATCAGCCCCAGCATTTT. The full variable domain, completed using reference TRBV7-8 and TRBJ1-5, is GAGVSQSPRYKVAKRGQDVALRCDPISGHVSLFWYQQALGQGPEFLTYFQNEAQLDKSGLPSDRFFAERPEGSVSTLKIQRTQQEDSAVYLCASSLYLDRPNQPQHFGDGTRLSIL.

V gene TRBV7-8 combines with J gene TRBJ1-3; D ambiguous. Germline loops: CDR1 SGHVS, CDR2 FQNEAQ. The ends were cut back, 1 base at V and 0 bases at J, with 10 bases in the middle. CDR3 length: 16 residues. This chain's CDR3 is CASSLVPGLSGNTIYF. CDR3 DNA: TGTGCCAGCAGCTTAGTCCCAGGTCTCTCTGGAAACACCATATATTTT. The variable domain in full, with the rest retrieved from reference TRBV7-8 and TRBJ1-3, is GAGVSQSPRYKVAKRGQDVALRCDPISGHVSLFWYQQALGQGPEFLTYFQNEAQLDKSGLPSDRFFAERPEGSVSTLKIQRTQQEDSAVYLCASSLVPGLSGNTIYFGEGSWLTVV.

The chain couples TRBV2 to TRBJ2-7, with D unclear. CDR1 is SNHLY, CDR2 FYNNEI, per germline. Trimming took off 7 bases at V and 6 bases at J, with 10 bases between the two ends. The CDR3 length is 11 residues. CDR3 protein: CASISRPEQYF. CDR3 in DNA: TGTGCCAGCATCAGCAGGCCCGAGCAGTACTTC.

The chain links TRBV30 to TRBJ2-1; D is perhaps TRBD1 (6 bases). The CDR3 is 12 amino acids. Germline loops: CDR1 GTSNPN, CDR2 SVGIG (reference sequence). Trimming took off 6 bases at V and 4 bases at J, with 10 bases between the two ends. CDR3 DNA sequence: TGTGCCTGCTTACAGGGTTACAATGAGCAGTTCTTC. Translation gives CACLQGYNEQFF.

The chain links TRBV19 to TRBJ1-1, with 9 nucleotides matching TRBD1. The germline CDR1 and CDR2 sequences are LNHDA and SQIVND (reference sequence). Trimming at V came to 4 bases and at J to 5 bases, leaving 8 bases not matched to a gene. The length of the CDR3 is 15 residues. The CDR3 sequence is CASSTRQGGETEAFF. The CDR3 DNA is TGTGCCAGTAGTACCCGACAGGGGGGGGAAACTGAAGCTTTCTTT.

This rearrangement joins TRBV27 to TRBJ2-7; 10 nucleotides align to TRBD2. Germline V gene sequence: CDR1 MNHEY, CDR2 SMNVEV (reference sequence). The junction had 3 bases not matched to a gene; V was cut back by 5 bases and J by 2 bases. This CDR3 has 14 residues. The DNA for the CDR3 is TGTGCCAGCAGTCTTGGGACTAGCGCCTACGAGCAGTACTTC. Amino acid sequence: CASSLGTSAYEQYF.

The V call is TRBV28, the J call TRBJ1-5; 7 nucleotides line up with TRBD1. The CDR3 has 16 residues. Germline loops: CDR1 MDHEN, CDR2 SYDVKM. V lost 7 bases to trimming and J lost 2 bases; unmatched junction nucleotides: 11. DNA for the CDR3: TGTGCCAGCACCCCGGACAGGAGAGGAGGCAATCAGCCCCAGCATTTT. This gives the protein CASTPDRRGGNQPQHF.

CDR3 sequence reads: CASTYLTPLNTEAFF. The CDR3 DNA sequence: TGTGCCAGCACCTACCTGACACCCCTGAACACTGAAGCTTTCTTT. This rearrangement joins TRBV7-6 to TRBJ1-1, with unresolved D. V lost 7 bases to trimming and J lost 0 bases, with 15 bases between them. This CDR3 spans 15 amino acids. CDR1 is SGHVS and CDR2 is FNYEAQ in the germline V gene. Combining the CDR3 with reference TRBV7-6 and TRBJ1-1 gives the whole variable domain GAGVSQSPRYKVTKRGQDVALRCDPISGHVSLYWYRQALGQGPEFLTYFNYEAQQDKSGLPNDRFSAERPEGSISTLTIQRTEQRDSAMYRCASTYLTPLNTEAFFGQGTRLTVV.

V gene TRBV28 combines with J gene TRBJ1-5, with D unclear. Trimming removed 5 bases from V and 2 bases from J, with 13 bases in between. CDR1 is MDHEN and CDR2 is SYDVKM in the germline V gene. This CDR3 is built from 15 residues. CDR3 sequence reads: CASSTGGIGNQPQHF. CDR3 sequence (DNA): TGTGCCAGCAGTACTGGCGGTATCGGCAATCAGCCCCAGCATTTT.

The chain's CDR3 is CSVKPVNEQFF. The CDR3 coding sequence is TGCAGCGTTAAACCAGTCAATGAGCAGTTCTTC. This chain uses TRBV29-1 with TRBJ2-1; D is undetermined. V was trimmed by 5 bases and J by 6 bases, leaving 8 bases between them. This CDR3 is built from 11 residues. Germline CDR1 and CDR2: SQVTM and ANQGSEA.

The chain is built from TRBV9 and TRBJ2-1; possible D gene TRBD2, 6 bases. CDR1 is SGDLS, CDR2 YYNGEE, per germline. Trimming pared 4 bases from V and 3 bases from J, leaving 17 bases between. This CDR3 is built from 16 residues. The CDR3 coding sequence is TGTGCCAGCAGCCGTGCCGGGACTTACAACTACAATGAGCAGTTCTTC. This sequence encodes CASSRAGTYNYNEQFF.

V is TRBV19 and J is TRBJ2-5, with TRBD1 identical over 7 bases. CDR3 length: 18 residues. V was clipped by 6 bases and J by 0 bases; unmatched bases: 16. CDR1 LNHDA and CDR2 SQIVND come from the germline V gene (reference sequence). Here the CDR3 DNA reads TGTGCCAGTAGCGGCCGGGCAGGGGGATCGGTTTACCAAGAGACCCAGTACTTC. This codes for CASSGRAGGSVYQETQYF.

The chain uses TRBV7-9 and TRBJ2-5, with 13 positions matching TRBD2. This CDR3 is 16 amino acids long. J lost 1 base, V lost 4 bases, and 3 bases had no gene match. The germline gives CDR1 SEHNR, CDR2 FQNEAQ (reference sequence). CDR3 region: CASSYWTSGGQETQYF. The CDR3 DNA sequence: TGTGCCAGCAGCTACTGGACTAGCGGGGGCCAAGAGACCCAGTACTTC.